This T cell receptor (beta chain) was recovered during a study of blood T cell repertoires in COVID-19. Using immunoSEQ multiplex PCR, the repertoire was profiled, and TCRdb retains in-frame clones only, with some absent. The sample yields roughly 200,000 clones, roughly 85% seen once. CDR3 size: 15 residues. CDR1 and CDR2 (germline): MNHEY, SMNVEV (reference sequence). V was cut by 7 bases and J by 2 bases, with 14 bases left in between. The chain links TRBV27 to TRBJ2-2; D might be TRBD1 (6 bases). Material: peripheral blood. The sequence was obtained from a human donor with active or convalescent COVID-19. The donor label of this sample is uncertain. The CDR3 region is CASNPRGSNTGELFF. In DNA form, the CDR3 reads TGTGCCAGCAATCCCAGGGGTTCAAACACCGGGGAGCTGTTTTTT.